This is a list of T cell receptor beta chains from one sample in a study of shared clonotypes between healthy human individuals. The data were produced by immunoSEQ multiplex PCR, yet TCRdb's version contains in-frame clones alone and is incomplete. This sample has fewer than 1.8 million clones, with around 98.5% found just once. Sequencing used naive CD4+ T cells sorted from blood. The source is a man younger than 45 in good health. Each CDR3 is given with its conserved first and last residue. D genes are given only for firm matches. Only part of the rows carry a size: once, few, many, or a class if the clone is expanded.

abundance: -; len: 11; d_gene: -; j_gene: TRBJ2-7; v_gene: TRBV10-1; CDR3aa: CASSKGYEQYF; CDR3nt: TGCGCCAGCAGTAAAGGGTACGAGCAGTACTTC
abundance: -; len: 15; d_gene: TRBD1; j_gene: TRBJ1-2; v_gene: TRBV5-1; CDR3aa: CASSPMQGDDYGYTF; CDR3nt: TGCGCCAGCAGCCCGATGCAGGGGGACGACTATGGCTACACCTTC
abundance: -; len: 16; d_gene: -; j_gene: TRBJ1-1; v_gene: TRBV18; CDR3aa: CASSPYGTREGTEAFF; CDR3nt: TGTGCCAGCTCACCATACGGGACACGGGAGGGCACTGAAGCTTTCTTT
abundance: -; len: 15; d_gene: -; j_gene: TRBJ2-2; v_gene: TRBV9; CDR3aa: CASSVVVGHTGELFF; CDR3nt: TGTGCCAGCAGCGTAGTGGTCGGGCACACCGGGGAGCTGTTTTTT
abundance: -; len: 15; d_gene: TRBD1; j_gene: TRBJ1-5; v_gene: TRBV28; CDR3aa: CASRTGVGSNQPQHF; CDR3nt: TGTGCCAGCAGGACAGGGGTCGGTAGCAATCAGCCCCAGCATTTT
abundance: -; len: 14; d_gene: TRBD2; j_gene: TRBJ2-5; v_gene: TRBV5-1; CDR3aa: CASSRPGGQETQYF; CDR3nt: TGCGCCAGCAGCCGACCGGGAGGTCAAGAGACCCAGTACTTC
abundance: -; len: 14; d_gene: -; j_gene: TRBJ1-4; v_gene: TRBV5-1; CDR3aa: CASSLETVNEKLFF; CDR3nt: TGCGCCAGCAGCTTGGAGACAGTTAATGAAAAACTGTTTTTT
abundance: -; len: 13; d_gene: -; j_gene: TRBJ2-1; v_gene: TRBV19; CDR3aa: CASSSFVYNEQFF; CDR3nt: TGTGCCAGTAGTTCCTTCGTCTACAATGAGCAGTTCTTC
abundance: -; len: 16; d_gene: TRBD1; j_gene: TRBJ2-4; v_gene: TRBV6-6; CDR3aa: CASSLSQGDDKNIQYF; CDR3nt: TGTGCCAGCAGCCTATCCCAGGGGGATGACAAAAACATTCAGTACTTC
abundance: -; len: 14; d_gene: TRBD1; j_gene: TRBJ2-5; v_gene: TRBV28; CDR3aa: CASRTTGGAETQYF; CDR3nt: TGTGCCAGCAGAACGACAGGGGGCGCGGAGACCCAGTACTTC
abundance: -; len: 14; d_gene: -; j_gene: TRBJ1-4; v_gene: TRBV15; CDR3aa: CATQTQGPNEKLFF; CDR3nt: TGTGCCACCCAAACCCAGGGACCGAATGAAAAACTGTTTTTT
abundance: few; len: 13; d_gene: -; j_gene: TRBJ2-3; v_gene: TRBV9; CDR3aa: CASSVVGTDTQYF; CDR3nt: TGTGCCAGCAGCGTAGTCGGCACAGATACGCAGTATTTT
abundance: once; len: 15; d_gene: -; j_gene: TRBJ2-7; v_gene: TRBV4-2; CDR3aa: CASSRNRAEAYEQYF; CDR3nt: TGTGCCAGCAGTCGAAACCGGGCCGAAGCCTACGAGCAGTACTTC
abundance: -; len: 13; d_gene: -; j_gene: TRBJ1-2; v_gene: TRBV14; CDR3aa: CASSPTVNYGYTF; CDR3nt: TGTGCCAGCAGCCCGACAGTTAACTATGGCTACACCTTC
abundance: -; len: 16; d_gene: -; j_gene: TRBJ1-1; v_gene: TRBV19; CDR3aa: CASSIVPGLGGTEAFF; CDR3nt: TGTGCCAGTAGTATAGTCCCAGGACTCGGGGGCACTGAAGCTTTCTTT
abundance: -; len: 16; d_gene: TRBD2; j_gene: TRBJ2-1; v_gene: TRBV28; CDR3aa: CASSLRARLAGGEQFF; CDR3nt: TGTGCCAGCAGTTTAAGAGCCCGACTAGCGGGAGGTGAGCAGTTCTTC
abundance: -; len: 17; d_gene: -; j_gene: TRBJ1-1; v_gene: TRBV7-6; CDR3aa: CASSLASPGRLNTEAFF; CDR3nt: TGTGCCAGCAGCTTAGCATCGCCCGGGCGGTTGAATACTGAAGCTTTCTTT
abundance: once; len: 17; d_gene: -; j_gene: TRBJ1-5; v_gene: TRBV5-1; CDR3aa: CASSLGGADTPNQPQHF; CDR3nt: TGCGCCAGCAGCTTGGGGGGGGCTGACACACCTAATCAGCCCCAGCATTTT
abundance: once; len: 15; d_gene: TRBD2; j_gene: TRBJ2-7; v_gene: TRBV4-2; CDR3aa: CASSQEERGSYEQYF; CDR3nt: TGTGCCAGCAGCCAAGAAGAGCGGGGGTCCTACGAGCAGTACTTC
abundance: -; len: 14; d_gene: -; j_gene: TRBJ2-1; v_gene: TRBV15; CDR3aa: CATSRDPKGNEQFF; CDR3nt: TGTGCCACCAGCAGAGATCCCAAGGGAAATGAGCAGTTCTTC
abundance: once; len: 13; d_gene: -; j_gene: TRBJ2-7; v_gene: TRBV29-1; CDR3aa: CSVRVEPLYEQYF; CDR3nt: TGCAGCGTTAGGGTAGAGCCCCTATACGAGCAGTACTTC
abundance: -; len: 15; d_gene: -; j_gene: TRBJ2-3; v_gene: TRBV18; CDR3aa: CASSSPGARTDTQYF; CDR3nt: TGTGCCAGCTCCTCCCCCGGGGCCCGCACAGATACGCAGTATTTT
abundance: -; len: 13; d_gene: -; j_gene: TRBJ1-2; v_gene: TRBV15; CDR3aa: CATSRSGPYGYTF; CDR3nt: TGTGCCACCAGCAGATCGGGACCTTATGGCTACACCTTC
abundance: -; len: 14; d_gene: -; j_gene: TRBJ2-1; v_gene: TRBV7-2; CDR3aa: CASRVPSSYNEQFF; CDR3nt: TGTGCCAGCAGGGTGCCGAGCTCCTACAATGAGCAGTTCTTC
abundance: -; len: 14; d_gene: -; j_gene: TRBJ2-1; v_gene: TRBV7-9; CDR3aa: CASSLAGRVNEQFF; CDR3nt: TGTGCCAGCAGCTTAGCGGGCAGGGTGAATGAGCAGTTCTTC
abundance: -; len: 15; d_gene: -; j_gene: TRBJ1-2; v_gene: TRBV6-1; CDR3aa: CASSTSGGKTYGYTF; CDR3nt: TGTGCCAGCAGTACCAGCGGGGGGAAAACCTATGGCTACACCTTC
abundance: once; len: 15; d_gene: -; j_gene: TRBJ2-5; v_gene: TRBV7-2; CDR3aa: CASSLARGRGETQYF; CDR3nt: TGTGCCAGCAGCCTCGCCCGGGGGCGGGGGGAGACCCAGTACTTC
abundance: -; len: 14; d_gene: -; j_gene: TRBJ1-5; v_gene: TRBV28; CDR3aa: CATFGARVGQPQHF; CDR3nt: TGTGCCACCTTTGGGGCGCGGGTAGGGCAGCCCCAGCATTTT
abundance: -; len: 15; d_gene: TRBD2; j_gene: TRBJ2-1; v_gene: TRBV5-4; CDR3aa: CASSFVAGSYNEQFF; CDR3nt: TGTGCCAGCAGCTTTGTAGCGGGCTCCTACAATGAGCAGTTCTTC
abundance: -; len: 14; d_gene: -; j_gene: TRBJ1-1; v_gene: TRBV10-1; CDR3aa: CASSEVQGGGEAFF; CDR3nt: TGCGCCAGCAGTGAGGTCCAGGGAGGCGGTGAAGCTTTCTTT
abundance: -; len: 15; d_gene: TRBD2; j_gene: TRBJ2-7; v_gene: TRBV9; CDR3aa: CASSAGLAGVYEQYF; CDR3nt: TGTGCCAGCAGCGCAGGACTAGCGGGGGTCTACGAGCAGTACTTC
abundance: once; len: 16; d_gene: -; j_gene: TRBJ2-2; v_gene: TRBV4-3; CDR3aa: CASSQERGAFTGELFF; CDR3nt: TGCGCCAGCAGCCAAGAACGGGGAGCTTTCACCGGGGAGCTGTTTTTT
abundance: -; len: 11; d_gene: -; j_gene: TRBJ2-7; v_gene: TRBV20-1; CDR3aa: CSAREDSEQYF; CDR3nt: TGCAGTGCTAGAGAAGATTCCGAGCAGTACTTC
abundance: -; len: 14; d_gene: TRBD1; j_gene: TRBJ2-5; v_gene: TRBV7-9; CDR3aa: CASSLAVRGETQYF; CDR3nt: TGTGCCAGCAGCTTAGCGGTCAGGGGGGAGACCCAGTACTTC
abundance: -; len: 15; d_gene: -; j_gene: TRBJ1-2; v_gene: TRBV2; CDR3aa: CASSGPRDTHYGYTF; CDR3nt: TGTGCCAGCAGTGGCCCCCGGGACACCCACTATGGCTACACCTTC
abundance: -; len: 15; d_gene: TRBD2; j_gene: TRBJ2-1; v_gene: TRBV5-1; CDR3aa: CASSAGTSGSYEQFF; CDR3nt: TGCGCCAGCAGCGCGGGGACTAGCGGGAGCTATGAGCAGTTCTTC
abundance: -; len: 16; d_gene: TRBD2; j_gene: TRBJ2-1; v_gene: TRBV25-1; CDR3aa: CASSPASGRSRGEQFF; CDR3nt: TGTGCCAGCAGTCCGGCTAGCGGGAGGTCCCGGGGGGAGCAGTTCTTC
abundance: once; len: 17; d_gene: TRBD2; j_gene: TRBJ2-1; v_gene: TRBV9; CDR3aa: CASSVGGLAGGYNEQFF; CDR3nt: TGTGCCAGCAGCGTAGGTGGACTAGCGGGAGGGTACAATGAGCAGTTCTTC
abundance: -; len: 18; d_gene: TRBD2; j_gene: TRBJ2-2; v_gene: TRBV30; CDR3aa: CAWITSGIRLKNTGELFF; CDR3nt: TGTGCCTGGATAACTAGCGGCATTCGATTGAAGAACACCGGGGAGCTGTTTTTT
abundance: -; len: 14; d_gene: TRBD1; j_gene: TRBJ2-5; v_gene: TRBV18; CDR3aa: CASSPGQGEETQYF; CDR3nt: TGTGCCAGCTCACCCGGACAGGGAGAGGAGACCCAGTACTTC
abundance: -; len: 14; d_gene: TRBD2; j_gene: TRBJ2-4; v_gene: TRBV5-4; CDR3aa: CASSLDFGGAGAYF; CDR3nt: TGTGCCAGCAGCTTGGATTTTGGGGGAGCGGGGGCCTACTTC
abundance: -; len: 15; d_gene: -; j_gene: TRBJ2-6; v_gene: TRBV28; CDR3aa: CASRARSSGANVLTF; CDR3nt: TGTGCCAGCAGAGCTCGTAGCTCTGGGGCCAACGTCCTGACTTTC
abundance: -; len: 15; d_gene: -; j_gene: TRBJ2-1; v_gene: TRBV13; CDR3aa: CASSLVPGTLNEQFF; CDR3nt: TGTGCCAGCAGCTTAGTCCCAGGGACCTTGAATGAGCAGTTCTTC